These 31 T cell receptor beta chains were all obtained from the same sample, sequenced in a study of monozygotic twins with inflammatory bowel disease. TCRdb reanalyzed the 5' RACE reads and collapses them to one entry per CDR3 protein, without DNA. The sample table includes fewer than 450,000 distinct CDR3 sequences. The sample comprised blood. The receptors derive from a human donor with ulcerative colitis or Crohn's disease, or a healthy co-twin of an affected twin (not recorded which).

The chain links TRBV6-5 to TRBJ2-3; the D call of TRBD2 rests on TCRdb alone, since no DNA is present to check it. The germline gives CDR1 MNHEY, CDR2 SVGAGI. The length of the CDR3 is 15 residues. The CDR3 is CASSYTASGIDTQYF.

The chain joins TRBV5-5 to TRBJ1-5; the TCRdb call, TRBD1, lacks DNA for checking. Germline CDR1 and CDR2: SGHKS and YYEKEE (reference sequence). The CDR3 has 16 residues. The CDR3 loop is CASSSRQLYSNQPQHF.

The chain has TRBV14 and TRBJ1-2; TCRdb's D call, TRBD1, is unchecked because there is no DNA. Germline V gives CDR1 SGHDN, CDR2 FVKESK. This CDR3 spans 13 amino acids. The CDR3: CASSPSDRGGYTF.

CDR3 sequence: CASSLLPPSSYNEQFF. The chain couples TRBV5-6 to TRBJ2-1. Germline CDR1 and CDR2: SGHDT and YYEEEE. CDR3 size: 16 residues.

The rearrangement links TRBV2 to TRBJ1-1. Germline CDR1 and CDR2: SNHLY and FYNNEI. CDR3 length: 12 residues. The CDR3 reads CASSDVGTEAFF.

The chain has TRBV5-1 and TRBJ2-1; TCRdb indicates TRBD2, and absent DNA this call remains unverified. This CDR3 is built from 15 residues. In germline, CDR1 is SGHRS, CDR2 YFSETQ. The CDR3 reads CASILIAGSHNEQFF.

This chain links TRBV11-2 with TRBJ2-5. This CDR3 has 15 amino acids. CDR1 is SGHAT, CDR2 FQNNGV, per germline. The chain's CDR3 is CASSSITGYQETQYF. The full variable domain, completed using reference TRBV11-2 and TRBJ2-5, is EAGVAQSPRYKIIEKRQSVAFWCNPISGHATLYWYQQILGQGPKLLIQFQNNGVVDDSQLPKDRFSAERLKGVDSTLKIQPAKLEDSAVYLCASSSITGYQETQYFGPGTRLLVL.

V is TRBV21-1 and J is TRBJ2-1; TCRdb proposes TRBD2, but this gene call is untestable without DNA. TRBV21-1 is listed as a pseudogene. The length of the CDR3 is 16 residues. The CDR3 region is CASSNSAGGRNNEQFF.

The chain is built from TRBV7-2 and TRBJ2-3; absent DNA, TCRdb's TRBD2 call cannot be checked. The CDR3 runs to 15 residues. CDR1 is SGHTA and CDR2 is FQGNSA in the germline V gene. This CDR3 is CASRRGGAPPDTQYF.

CDR3 residues: CSVRVAGELFF. The chain joins TRBV29-1 to TRBJ2-2. Germline-derived CDR1 and CDR2 are SQVTM and ANQGSEA. This CDR3 contains 11 residues.

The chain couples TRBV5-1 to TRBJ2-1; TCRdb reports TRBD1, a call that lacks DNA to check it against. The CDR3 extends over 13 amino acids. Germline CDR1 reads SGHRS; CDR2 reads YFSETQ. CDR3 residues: CASNQDSYNEQFF.

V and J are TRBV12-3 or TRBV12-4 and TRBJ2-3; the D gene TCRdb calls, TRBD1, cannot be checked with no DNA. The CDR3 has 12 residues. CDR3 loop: CASSPQGDTQYF.

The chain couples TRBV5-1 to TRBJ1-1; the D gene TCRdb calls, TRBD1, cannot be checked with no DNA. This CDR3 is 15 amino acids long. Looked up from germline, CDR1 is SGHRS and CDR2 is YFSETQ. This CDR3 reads CASSLEGRGPTEAFF.

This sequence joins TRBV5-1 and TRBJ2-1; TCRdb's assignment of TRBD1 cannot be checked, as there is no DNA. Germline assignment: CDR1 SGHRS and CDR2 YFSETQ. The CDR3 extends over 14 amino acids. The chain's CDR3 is CASSYGPGSNEQFF.

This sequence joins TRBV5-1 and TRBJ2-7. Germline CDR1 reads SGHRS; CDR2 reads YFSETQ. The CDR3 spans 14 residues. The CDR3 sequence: CASSLGRNSYEQYF.

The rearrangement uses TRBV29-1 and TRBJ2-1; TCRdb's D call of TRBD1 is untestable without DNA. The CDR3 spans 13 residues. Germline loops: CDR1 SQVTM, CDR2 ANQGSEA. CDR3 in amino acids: CTTLGGAYNEQFF.

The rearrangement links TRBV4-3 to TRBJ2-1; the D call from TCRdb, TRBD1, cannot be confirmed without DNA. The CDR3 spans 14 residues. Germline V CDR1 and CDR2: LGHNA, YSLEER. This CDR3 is CASSSRGGRNEQFF.

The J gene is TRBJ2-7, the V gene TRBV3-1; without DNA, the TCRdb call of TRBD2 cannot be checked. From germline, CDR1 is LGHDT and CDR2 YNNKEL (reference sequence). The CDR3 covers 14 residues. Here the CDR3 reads CASSRPGGAYEQYF.

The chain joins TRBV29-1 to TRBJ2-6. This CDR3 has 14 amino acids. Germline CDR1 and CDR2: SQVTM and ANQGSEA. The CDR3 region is CSVERVSGANVLTF.

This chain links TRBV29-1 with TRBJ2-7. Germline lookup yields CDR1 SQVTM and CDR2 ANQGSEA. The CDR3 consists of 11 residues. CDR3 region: CSGLDLYEQYF.

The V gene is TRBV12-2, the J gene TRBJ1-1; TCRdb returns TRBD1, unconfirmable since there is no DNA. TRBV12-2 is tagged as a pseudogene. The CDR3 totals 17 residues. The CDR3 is CASRLGTGLSVRTEAFF.

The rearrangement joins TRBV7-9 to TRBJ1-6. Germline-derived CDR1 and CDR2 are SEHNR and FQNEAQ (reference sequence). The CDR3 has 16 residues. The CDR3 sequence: CASSLGQGFYNSPLHF.

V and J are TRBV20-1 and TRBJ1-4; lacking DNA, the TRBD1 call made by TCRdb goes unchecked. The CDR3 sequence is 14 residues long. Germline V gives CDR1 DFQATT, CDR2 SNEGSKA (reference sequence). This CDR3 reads CSARDRVTWEKLFF.

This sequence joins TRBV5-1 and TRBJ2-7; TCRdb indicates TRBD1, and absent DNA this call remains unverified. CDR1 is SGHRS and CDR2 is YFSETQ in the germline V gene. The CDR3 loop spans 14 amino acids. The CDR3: CASSSGTGVYEQYF.

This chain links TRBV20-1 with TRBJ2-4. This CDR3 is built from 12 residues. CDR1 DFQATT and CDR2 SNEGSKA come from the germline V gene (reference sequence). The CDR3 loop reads CSANLRKNIQYF.

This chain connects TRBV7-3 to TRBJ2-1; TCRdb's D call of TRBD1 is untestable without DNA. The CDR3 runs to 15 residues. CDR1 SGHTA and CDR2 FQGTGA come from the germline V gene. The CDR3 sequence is CASSLSRDRGYEQFF.

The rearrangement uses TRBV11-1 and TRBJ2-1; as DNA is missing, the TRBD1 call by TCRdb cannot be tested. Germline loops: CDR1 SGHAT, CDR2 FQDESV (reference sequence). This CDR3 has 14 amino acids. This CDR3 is CASSLFRGPNEQFF.

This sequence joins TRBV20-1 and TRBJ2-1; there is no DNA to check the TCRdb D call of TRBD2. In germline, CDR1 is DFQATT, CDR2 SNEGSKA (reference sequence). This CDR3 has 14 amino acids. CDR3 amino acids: CSARDPRFGTPQFF.

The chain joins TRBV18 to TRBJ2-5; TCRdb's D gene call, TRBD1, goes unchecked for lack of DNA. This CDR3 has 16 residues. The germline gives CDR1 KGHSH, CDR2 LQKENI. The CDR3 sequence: CASSPPPDRLSETQYF.

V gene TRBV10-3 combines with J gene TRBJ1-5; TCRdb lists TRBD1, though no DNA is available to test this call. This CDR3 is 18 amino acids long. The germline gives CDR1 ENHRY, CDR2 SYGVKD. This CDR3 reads CAISESFWGDRDYQPQHF.

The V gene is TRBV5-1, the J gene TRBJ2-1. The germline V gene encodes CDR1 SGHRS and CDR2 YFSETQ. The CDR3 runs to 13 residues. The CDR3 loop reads CASSSYRTNEQFF.